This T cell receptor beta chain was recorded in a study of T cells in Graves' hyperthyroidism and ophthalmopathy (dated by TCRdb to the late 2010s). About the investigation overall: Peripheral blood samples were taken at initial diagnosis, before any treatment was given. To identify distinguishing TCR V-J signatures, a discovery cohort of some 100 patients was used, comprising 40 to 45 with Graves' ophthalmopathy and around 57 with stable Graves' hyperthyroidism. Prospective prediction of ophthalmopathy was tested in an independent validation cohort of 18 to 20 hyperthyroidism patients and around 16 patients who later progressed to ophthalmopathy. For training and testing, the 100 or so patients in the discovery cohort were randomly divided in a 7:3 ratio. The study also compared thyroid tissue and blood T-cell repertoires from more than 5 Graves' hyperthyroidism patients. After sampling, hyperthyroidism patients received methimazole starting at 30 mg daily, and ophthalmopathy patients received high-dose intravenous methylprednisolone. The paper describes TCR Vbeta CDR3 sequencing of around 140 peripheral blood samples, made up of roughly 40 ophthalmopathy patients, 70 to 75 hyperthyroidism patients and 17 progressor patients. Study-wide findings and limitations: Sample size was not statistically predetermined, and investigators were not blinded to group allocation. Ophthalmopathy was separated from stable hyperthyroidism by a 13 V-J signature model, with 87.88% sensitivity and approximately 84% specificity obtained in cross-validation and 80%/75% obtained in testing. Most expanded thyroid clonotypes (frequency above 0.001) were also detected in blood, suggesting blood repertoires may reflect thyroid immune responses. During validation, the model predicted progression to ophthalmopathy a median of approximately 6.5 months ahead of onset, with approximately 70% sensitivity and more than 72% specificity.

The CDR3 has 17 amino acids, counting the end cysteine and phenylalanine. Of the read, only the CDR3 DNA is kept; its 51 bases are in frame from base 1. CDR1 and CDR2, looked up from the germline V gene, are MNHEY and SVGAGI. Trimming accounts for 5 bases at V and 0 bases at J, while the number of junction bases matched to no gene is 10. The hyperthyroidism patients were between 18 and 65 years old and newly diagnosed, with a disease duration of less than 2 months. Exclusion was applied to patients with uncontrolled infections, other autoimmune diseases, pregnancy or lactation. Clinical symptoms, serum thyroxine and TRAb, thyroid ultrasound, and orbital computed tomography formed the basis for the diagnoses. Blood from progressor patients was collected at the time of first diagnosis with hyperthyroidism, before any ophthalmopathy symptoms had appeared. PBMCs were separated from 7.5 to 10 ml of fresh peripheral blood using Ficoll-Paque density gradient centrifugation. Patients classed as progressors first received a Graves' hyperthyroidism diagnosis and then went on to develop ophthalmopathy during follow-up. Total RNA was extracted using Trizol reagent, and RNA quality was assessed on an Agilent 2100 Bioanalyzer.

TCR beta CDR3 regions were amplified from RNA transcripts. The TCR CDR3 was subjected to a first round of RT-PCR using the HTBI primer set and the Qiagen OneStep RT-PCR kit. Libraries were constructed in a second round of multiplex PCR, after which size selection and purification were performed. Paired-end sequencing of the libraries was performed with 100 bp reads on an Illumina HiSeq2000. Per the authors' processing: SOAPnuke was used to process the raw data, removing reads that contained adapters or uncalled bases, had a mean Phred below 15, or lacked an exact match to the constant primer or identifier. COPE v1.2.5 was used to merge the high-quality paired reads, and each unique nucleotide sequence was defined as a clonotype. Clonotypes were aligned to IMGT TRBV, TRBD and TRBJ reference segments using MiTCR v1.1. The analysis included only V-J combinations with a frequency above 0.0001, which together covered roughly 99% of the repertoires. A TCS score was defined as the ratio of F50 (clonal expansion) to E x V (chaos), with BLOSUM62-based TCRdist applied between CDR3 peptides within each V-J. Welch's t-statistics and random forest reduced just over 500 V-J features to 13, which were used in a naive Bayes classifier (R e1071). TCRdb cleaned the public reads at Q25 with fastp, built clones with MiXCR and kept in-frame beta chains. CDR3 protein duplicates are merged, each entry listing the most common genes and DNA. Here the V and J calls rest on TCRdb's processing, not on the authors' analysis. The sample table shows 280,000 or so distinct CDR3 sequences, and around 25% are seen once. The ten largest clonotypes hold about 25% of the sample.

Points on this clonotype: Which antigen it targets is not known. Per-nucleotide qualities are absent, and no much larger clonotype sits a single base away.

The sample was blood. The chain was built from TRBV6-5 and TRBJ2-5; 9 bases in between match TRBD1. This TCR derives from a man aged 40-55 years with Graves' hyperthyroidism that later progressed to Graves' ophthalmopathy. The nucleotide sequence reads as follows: TGTGCCAGCAGTATTACTCCTGGACAGGGGTACCAAGAGACCCAGTACTTC. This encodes CASSITPGQGYQETQYF.